This TCR beta chain was sequenced for a study of CXCR3-negative and CXCR3-positive naive CD8 T cells. Germline CDR1 and CDR2: ENHRY and SYGVKD. The CDR3 sequence is 16 residues long. A word on this clonotype: Its specificity is unknown.

UMI-labeled 5' RACE TRB cDNA libraries were prepared from the cells. TCRdb re-called the 5' RACE reads and shows each CDR3 protein once, DNA omitted. This sample contains about 120,000 distinct CDR3 sequences. Points from the study as a whole: Naive cells positive for CXCR3 carried more hydrophobic TRB CDR3s than CXCR3-negative ones.

The TCR originated in a human donor in good health. Some clones in this sample may be carry-over from other donors' samples. This rearrangement joins TRBV10-3 to TRBJ2-1; the TCRdb D gene call, TRBD2, has no DNA to confirm it. The sample consisted of naive CXCR3+ CD8+ T cells from blood. Documented subset: CD45RO-CCR7+CD27+CD95- naive CD8+ T cells expressing CXCR3 (TNR3+). CDR3: CAISELAGGSYNEQFF.